This T cell receptor (beta chain) was obtained from a study of T cell responses to AZD1222 COVID-19 vaccine. Study-wide findings and caveats: The study found vaccine-associated CD4 TCRs spanning spike, dominant at 160-218 and 743-854. Just 5 or 6 AZD1222 recipients tested seropositive at baseline. An increase in Spike-specific TCR breadth and depth was observed after two AZD1222 doses.

The V end was cut by 2 bases, the J end by 5 bases, with 10 bases between. This CDR3 region has 13 residues. Germline-derived CDR1 and CDR2 are SGHNT and YYREEE (reference sequence). As concerns this clone: The antigen is unknown.

Data came from immunoSEQ multiplex PCR; TCRdb stores just in-frame clones and leaves some out. The sample yields over 110,000 clones, about 90% seen once. This chain links TRBV5-4 with TRBJ1-1; D not certain. The sequence derives from an adult who received the AZD1222 COVID-19 vaccine. The material sequenced was peripheral blood, taken 28 days after the second AZD1222 dose. The DNA of the CDR3 is TGTGCCAGCAGCTTTGTCTCGGGAACTGAAGCTTTCTTT. This gives the protein CASSFVSGTEAFF.